This TCR beta chain was sequenced for a study of T-cell memory formation after mild COVID-19. This clonotype was recorded a few times. As yet, its antigen is unknown. TCRdb recomputed calls from the 5' RACE reads with MiXCR, one row per CDR3 protein. Among roughly 170,000 distinct CDR3 sequences, around a sixth were seen once, and the ten largest hold under 4.5%. Study results and caveats: Clones that contracted clustered mainly in CM and EM if CD4+ and in EMRA if CD8+. While clones contracting from day 15 to 85 were balanced between CD4 and CD8, later expanders leaned CD4+.

The CDR3 extends over 13 amino acids. Trimming took 4 bases from V and 4 from J, leaving 10 bases between them. The germline gives CDR1 SGHTA, CDR2 FQGNSA. The chain joins TRBV7-2 to TRBJ2-5; D might be TRBD1 (5 bases). Source material: PBMCs or a T cell subset sorted from them (not recorded which). This TCR derives from a man in his late teens or twenties who had mild COVID-19 (a few samples of this study predate the infection). Cell type and time point are not known. This chain's CDR3 is CASSWARGETQYF. Here the CDR3 DNA reads TGTGCCAGCAGCTGGGCAAGGGGAGAGACCCAGTACTTC.